The rows below give T cell receptor beta chains drawn from one sample of a study of T cell repertoires in cytomegalovirus infection. TCRdb processed the reads anew with MiXCR; each CDR3 protein has one entry. The data hold about 450,000 distinct CDR3 sequences, with roughly 30% observed a single time. Sequencing was performed on PBMCs. The receptors derive from a human donor in good health (CMV status not recorded). Some clones in this sample may be carry-over from other donors' samples. Both conserved end residues are part of each CDR3. A D gene is named only where the DNA matches it firmly. Some rows mark clone size as missing; the rest say once, few, many or name a class of expanded clone.

v_gene: TRBV19; abundance: few; j_gene: TRBJ2-5; d_gene: .; CDR3nt: TGTGCCAGTAGTACTTGGATACAAGAGACCCAGTACTTC; CDR3aa: CASSTWIQETQYF
v_gene: TRBV6-2/TRBV6-3; abundance: .; j_gene: TRBJ1-1; d_gene: .; CDR3nt: TGTGCCAGCAGACAAACCGGGCTCCGGAACACTGAAGCTTTCTTT; CDR3aa: CASRQTGLRNTEAFF
v_gene: TRBV7-6; abundance: many; j_gene: TRBJ1-5; d_gene: .; CDR3nt: TGTGCCAGCTTCCTAAGGGATTATAGCAATCAGCCCCAGCATTTT; CDR3aa: CASFLRDYSNQPQHF
v_gene: TRBV7-9; abundance: many; j_gene: TRBJ2-1; d_gene: .; CDR3nt: TGTGCCAGCAGCTTTTATGAGGGGGATGAGCAGTTCTTC; CDR3aa: CASSFYEGDEQFF
v_gene: TRBV6-5; abundance: few; j_gene: TRBJ1-1; d_gene: .; CDR3nt: TGTGCCAGCAGTTACTGGGAGAACACTGAAGCTTTCTTT; CDR3aa: CASSYWENTEAFF
v_gene: TRBV6-2/TRBV6-3; abundance: few; j_gene: TRBJ2-7; d_gene: .; CDR3nt: TGTGCCAGCAGTCATCGCGAGCAGTACTTC; CDR3aa: CASSHREQYF
v_gene: TRBV7-9; abundance: .; j_gene: TRBJ2-5; d_gene: TRBD2; CDR3nt: TGTGCCAGCAGCTTAGTCGGGGGGAGAGAGACCCAGTACTTC; CDR3aa: CASSLVGGRETQYF
v_gene: TRBV7-6; abundance: .; j_gene: TRBJ1-4; d_gene: TRBD1; CDR3nt: TGTGCCAGCAGTAGGACAGGGGGTGAGGAAAAACTGTTTTTT; CDR3aa: CASSRTGGEEKLFF
v_gene: TRBV5-4; abundance: few; j_gene: TRBJ1-1; d_gene: TRBD1; CDR3nt: TGTGCCAGCAGCCGGGGACAGATTTCCAACACTGAAGCTTTCTTT; CDR3aa: CASSRGQISNTEAFF
v_gene: TRBV12-3/TRBV12-4; abundance: few; j_gene: TRBJ1-6; d_gene: .; CDR3nt: TGTGCCAGCAGTTTAACCGGAGGGGGAGATTCACCCCTCCACTTT; CDR3aa: CASSLTGGGDSPLHF
v_gene: TRBV7-2; abundance: .; j_gene: TRBJ2-3; d_gene: TRBD2; CDR3nt: TGTGCCAGAAGCCGTCGGGGGGGAGTTACGCAGTATTTT; CDR3aa: CARSRRGGVTQYF
v_gene: TRBV5-4; abundance: .; j_gene: TRBJ2-6; d_gene: .; CDR3nt: TGTGCCAGCAGCATCCGGACAGCTGGGGCCAACGTCCTGACTTTC; CDR3aa: CASSIRTAGANVLTF
v_gene: TRBV18; abundance: .; j_gene: TRBJ1-1; d_gene: TRBD1; CDR3nt: TGTGCCAGCTCCCCGGCGGGGACAGGGGGCAAAGGGAACACTGAAGCTTTCTTT; CDR3aa: CASSPAGTGGKGNTEAFF
v_gene: TRBV6-5; abundance: .; j_gene: TRBJ2-1; d_gene: .; CDR3nt: TGTGCCAGCAGGGAGAGGAATGAGCAGTTCTTC; CDR3aa: CASRERNEQFF
v_gene: TRBV10-3; abundance: .; j_gene: TRBJ2-1; d_gene: .; CDR3nt: TGTGCCATCAGTGACCCGGGGCAGCTAGGCTCCTACAATGAGCAGTTCTTC; CDR3aa: CAISDPGQLGSYNEQFF
v_gene: TRBV5-4; abundance: few; j_gene: TRBJ1-1; d_gene: .; CDR3nt: TGTGCCAGCAGCCCGGGGTGGGATGGACGGACTGAAGCTTTCTTT; CDR3aa: CASSPGWDGRTEAFF
v_gene: TRBV12-3/TRBV12-4; abundance: few; j_gene: TRBJ1-6; d_gene: .; CDR3nt: TGTGCCAGCAGACCCCAGGGGACCTATAATTCACCCCTCCACTTT; CDR3aa: CASRPQGTYNSPLHF
v_gene: TRBV7-2; abundance: many; j_gene: TRBJ2-3; d_gene: .; CDR3nt: TGTGCCAGCAGCTTAGCGGGGATGCGTAGAAGCACAGATACGCAGTATTTT; CDR3aa: CASSLAGMRRSTDTQYF
v_gene: TRBV20-1; abundance: .; j_gene: TRBJ1-2; d_gene: .; CDR3nt: TGCAGTGCTAGACCCCAATACTTCCGATCCAACTATGGCTACACCTTC; CDR3aa: CSARPQYFRSNYGYTF
v_gene: TRBV7-9; abundance: many; j_gene: TRBJ2-2; d_gene: TRBD2; CDR3nt: TGTGCCAGCAGCCTCTTAGCGGGGGCGAACACCGGGGAGCTGTTTTTT; CDR3aa: CASSLLAGANTGELFF
v_gene: TRBV4-1; abundance: .; j_gene: TRBJ2-1; d_gene: .; CDR3nt: TGCGCCAGCAGCCAAGAGACCGGAGCCGGGAATGAGCAGTTCTTC; CDR3aa: CASSQETGAGNEQFF
v_gene: TRBV6-2/TRBV6-3; abundance: few; j_gene: TRBJ1-2; d_gene: TRBD1; CDR3nt: TGTGCCAGCAGTTTCCCCGGGACAGGGGAATCCTATGGCTACACCTTC; CDR3aa: CASSFPGTGESYGYTF
v_gene: TRBV6-2/TRBV6-3; abundance: .; j_gene: TRBJ1-6; d_gene: TRBD1; CDR3nt: TGTTCCAGCAGTTACGTCGGGACAGATGGGCGCTCCTATAATTCACCCCTCCACTTT; CDR3aa: CSSSYVGTDGRSYNSPLHF
v_gene: TRBV12-3/TRBV12-4; abundance: few; j_gene: TRBJ1-6; d_gene: TRBD1; CDR3nt: TGTGCCAGCAGTGAACCAATGCGACAGGGGAGGAATTCACCCCTCCACTTT; CDR3aa: CASSEPMRQGRNSPLHF
v_gene: TRBV19; abundance: once; j_gene: TRBJ2-7; d_gene: TRBD2; CDR3nt: TGTGCCACCGTGACCGGGGGGGGTAGCGGCGAGCAGTACTTC; CDR3aa: CATVTGGGSGEQYF
v_gene: TRBV4-1; abundance: .; j_gene: TRBJ2-7; d_gene: .; CDR3nt: TGCGCCAGCAGCCCGGCCAGGACCAGCTCCTACGAGCAGTACTTC; CDR3aa: CASSPARTSSYEQYF
v_gene: TRBV12-3/TRBV12-4; abundance: many; j_gene: TRBJ2-7; d_gene: .; CDR3nt: TGTGCCAGCAGTCCGACGGTCTCCTACGAGCAGTACTTC; CDR3aa: CASSPTVSYEQYF
v_gene: TRBV27; abundance: .; j_gene: TRBJ1-2; d_gene: TRBD1; CDR3nt: TGTGCCAGCAGTACCGGGACAGGGGATCCGGGCTACACCTTC; CDR3aa: CASSTGTGDPGYTF
v_gene: TRBV24-1; abundance: .; j_gene: TRBJ2-3; d_gene: .; CDR3nt: TGTGCCACCAGTGACGCGGGACAGAGCACAGATACGCAGTATTTT; CDR3aa: CATSDAGQSTDTQYF
v_gene: TRBV7-9; abundance: .; j_gene: TRBJ1-1; d_gene: .; CDR3nt: TGTGCCAGCAGCTTAGTGAGGGGCCCGAACACTGAAGCTTTCTTT; CDR3aa: CASSLVRGPNTEAFF
v_gene: TRBV7-9; abundance: .; j_gene: TRBJ2-7; d_gene: TRBD1; CDR3nt: TGTGCCAGCAGCCCGAAACGGACAGGGGGTACCTACGAGCAGTGCTTC; CDR3aa: CASSPKRTGGTYEQCF
v_gene: TRBV20-1; abundance: .; j_gene: TRBJ2-1; d_gene: .; CDR3nt: TGCAGTGCTAGCAACCCCAATGAGCAGTTCTTC; CDR3aa: CSASNPNEQFF
v_gene: TRBV2; abundance: .; j_gene: TRBJ1-5; d_gene: .; CDR3nt: TGTGCCAGCAGAGGGTGCAGTGGTCAGCCCCAGCATTTT; CDR3aa: CASRGCSGQPQHF
v_gene: TRBV20-1; abundance: few; j_gene: TRBJ1-1; d_gene: .; CDR3nt: TGCAGTGCCCCGAGGGGGGAATTGAACACTGAAGCTTTCTTT; CDR3aa: CSAPRGELNTEAFF
v_gene: TRBV4-1; abundance: many; j_gene: TRBJ1-2; d_gene: TRBD1; CDR3nt: TGCGCCAGCAGCCAAGCTGTGACAGGGGATGGCTACACCTTC; CDR3aa: CASSQAVTGDGYTF
v_gene: TRBV6-5; abundance: .; j_gene: TRBJ2-1; d_gene: .; CDR3nt: TGTGCCAGCAGCACTGCTGGGGGCCCCCACAATGAGCAGTTCTTC; CDR3aa: CASSTAGGPHNEQFF
v_gene: TRBV11-2; abundance: .; j_gene: TRBJ1-1; d_gene: .; CDR3nt: TGTGCCAGCAGCTTAAGGTCTCGGGACACTGAAGCTTTCTTT; CDR3aa: CASSLRSRDTEAFF
v_gene: TRBV7-9; abundance: .; j_gene: TRBJ1-1; d_gene: .; CDR3nt: TGTGCCAGCAGCTTCCCCACTGCAGGGGAAGGAGCTTTCTTT; CDR3aa: CASSFPTAGEGAFF
v_gene: TRBV14; abundance: .; j_gene: TRBJ1-2; d_gene: .; CDR3nt: TGTGCCAGCAGCCTTACACAAGACTTCTATGGCTACACCTTC; CDR3aa: CASSLTQDFYGYTF
v_gene: TRBV4-2; abundance: few; j_gene: TRBJ2-6; d_gene: .; CDR3nt: TGTGCCAGCAGCCAGGAGGGTTCTGGGGCCAACGTCCTGACTTTC; CDR3aa: CASSQEGSGANVLTF
v_gene: TRBV20-1; abundance: .; j_gene: TRBJ1-2; d_gene: .; CDR3nt: TGCAGTGCTAGAGATGGGGGGAGGGGGAATGGCTTCACCTTC; CDR3aa: CSARDGGRGNGFTF
v_gene: TRBV5-1; abundance: few; j_gene: TRBJ1-1; d_gene: .; CDR3nt: TGCGCCAGCAGCACCGGAGGGGTCGCTTTGAACACTGAAGCTTTCTTT; CDR3aa: CASSTGGVALNTEAFF
v_gene: TRBV11-2; abundance: few; j_gene: TRBJ2-1; d_gene: TRBD1; CDR3nt: TGTGCCAGCAGCTTAGAAAGGGACAGGGCTGACCCCAATGAGCAGTTCTTC; CDR3aa: CASSLERDRADPNEQFF
v_gene: TRBV6-5; abundance: few; j_gene: TRBJ2-3; d_gene: .; CDR3nt: TGTGCCAGCAGTTACTCGCGGGGCCAAGGCACAGATACGCAGTATTTT; CDR3aa: CASSYSRGQGTDTQYF
v_gene: TRBV5-1; abundance: .; j_gene: TRBJ2-3; d_gene: TRBD2; CDR3nt: TGCGCCAGCAGCACCAACCCTAGCGGAAGCACAGATACGCAGTATTTT; CDR3aa: CASSTNPSGSTDTQYF
v_gene: TRBV7-9; abundance: .; j_gene: TRBJ2-1; d_gene: TRBD2; CDR3nt: TGTGCCAGCAGCGGGGTCTTGCGGGAGGATCATGAGCAGTTCTTC; CDR3aa: CASSGVLREDHEQFF
v_gene: TRBV7-8; abundance: many; j_gene: TRBJ1-2; d_gene: TRBD1; CDR3nt: TGTGCCAGCAGCGAGTACAGGGGTGGCTACACCTTC; CDR3aa: CASSEYRGGYTF
v_gene: TRBV6-4; abundance: few; j_gene: TRBJ1-6; d_gene: .; CDR3nt: TGTGCCAGCAGTTCTACAGGGTGGAATTCACCCCTCCACTTT; CDR3aa: CASSSTGWNSPLHF
v_gene: TRBV6-6; abundance: .; j_gene: TRBJ2-7; d_gene: .; CDR3nt: TGTGCCAGCAGTTACTCCACTCCAGGGTGGCTAGGGATCGCCGAATCCTACGAGCAGTACTTC; CDR3aa: CASSYSTPGWLGIAESYEQYF
v_gene: TRBV27; abundance: few; j_gene: TRBJ2-1; d_gene: TRBD2; CDR3nt: TGTGCCAGCAGTTTTCTAGCGGGGAGTGAGCAGTTCTTC; CDR3aa: CASSFLAGSEQFF
v_gene: TRBV12-3/TRBV12-4; abundance: .; j_gene: TRBJ1-2; d_gene: TRBD1; CDR3nt: TGTGACAGCAGTGTAACAGGGGGCGCCTACACCTTC; CDR3aa: CDSSVTGGAYTF
v_gene: TRBV10-3; abundance: .; j_gene: TRBJ2-7; d_gene: TRBD1; CDR3nt: TGTGCCATCAGAGGTTCACAGGGGGCGCGGGACGAGCAGTACTTC; CDR3aa: CAIRGSQGARDEQYF
v_gene: TRBV4-3; abundance: .; j_gene: TRBJ2-3; d_gene: TRBD1; CDR3nt: TGCGCCAGCAGCCAAGACCCACAGGGGGAAGGCACAGATACGCAGTATTTT; CDR3aa: CASSQDPQGEGTDTQYF
v_gene: TRBV4-2; abundance: .; j_gene: TRBJ2-7; d_gene: TRBD1; CDR3nt: TGTGCCAGCAGCCAAGATCCGGACAGGGGGGACGAGCAGTACTTC; CDR3aa: CASSQDPDRGDEQYF